This TCR beta chain comes out of a study of T cells in Graves' hyperthyroidism and ophthalmopathy. This clonotype was counted ten times or more. The blood specimen was taken at initial hyperthyroidism diagnosis, before any ophthalmopathy symptoms. The CDR3 loop spans 15 amino acids. Looked up from germline, CDR1 is SEHNR and CDR2 is FQNEAQ (reference sequence). With 5 bases removed from V and 7 bases from J, the gap between germline ends came to 18 bases. Amplification yielded TCR beta CDR3 regions, with RNA transcripts as the source. HTBI primers were the set used in a first-round RT-PCR of the TCR CDR3. Via MiXCR, TCRdb re-called the multiplex PCR reads, giving one row per CDR3 protein. The repertoire includes fewer than 350,000 distinct CDR3 sequences, 13% of them detected once, and about 8% sits in the top ten.

This TCR was recovered from a woman in her twenties or thirties with Graves' hyperthyroidism that later progressed to Graves' ophthalmopathy. Source material: blood. The chain is built from TRBV7-9 and TRBJ2-1; a weak D match, TRBD2 (6 bases). The CDR3 DNA is TGTGCCAGCAGCCCCCCCGGGCGGGAAAGGAATGAGCAGTTCTTC. Amino acids: CASSPPGRERNEQFF. Supplemented by reference TRBV7-9 and TRBJ2-1, the full variable domain reads DTGVSQNPRHKITKRGQNVTFRCDPISEHNRLYWYRQTLGQGPEFLTYFQNEAQLEKSRLLSDRFSAERPKGSFSTLEIQRTEQGDSAMYLCASSPPGRERNEQFFGPGTRLTVL.